The sequence of this T cell receptor (beta chain) was determined in a study of early T cells in non-severe SARS-CoV-2 infection. About the research overall: The sequenced material was bulk RNA from unsorted whole blood, and its chains were unpaired.

Individual cDNA molecules received unique molecular identifiers. Using its own MiXCR run on the 5' RACE reads, TCRdb lists one record per CDR3 protein. Here the sample spans about 64,000 distinct CDR3 sequences, approximately 8.8% being singletons. Trimming took 2 bases from V and 7 from J, leaving 14 bases between them. Germline CDR1 and CDR2: SQVTM and ANQGSEA. The CDR3 has 13 amino acids. V gene TRBV29-1 combines with J gene TRBJ1-1, with D maybe TRBD1 (5 bases). The sample consisted of whole blood, taken at baseline. This clonotype originated in an adult who was a healthcare worker with PCR-confirmed SARS-CoV-2 infection or an uninfected control (not recorded which). The CDR3 DNA reads as TGCAGCGTTGAACTTCAGGGTCCCGATGAAGCTTTCTTT. Amino acid sequence: CSVELQGPDEAFF.